Shown below are 26 T cell receptor beta chains from a single sample sequenced in a study of T cell responses to AZD1222 COVID-19 vaccine. Some clones are missing from TCRdb's copy, which holds only in-frame ones; the method was immunoSEQ multiplex PCR. There are some 97,000 clones in the sample; 87% occur only once, and 3% to 3.5% lies in the top ten. Specimen: peripheral blood, collected on day 0 of AZD1222 vaccination. Receptor source: an adult in good health.

The rearrangement uses TRBV11-2 and TRBJ1-5; D is perhaps TRBD1 (5 bases). The CDR3 covers 12 residues. The germline V and J ends were trimmed by 8 bases and 5 bases, with 10 bases remaining between them. CDR1 SGHAT and CDR2 FQNNGV come from the germline V gene. The chain's CDR3 is CASEGDHQPQHF. For the CDR3, the DNA is TGTGCCAGCGAAGGGGATCATCAGCCCCAGCATTTT. Filled out from reference TRBV11-2 and TRBJ1-5, the complete variable domain reads EAGVAQSPRYKIIEKRQSVAFWCNPISGHATLYWYQQILGQGPKLLIQFQNNGVVDDSQLPKDRFSAERLKGVDSTLKIQPAKLEDSAVYLCASEGDHQPQHFGDGTRLSIL.

The CDR3 DNA is TGTGCCAGCAGCCAATTATTGGGGAACACTGAAGCTTTCTTT. This gives the protein CASSQLLGNTEAFF. The chain carries TRBV14 and TRBJ1-1; D gene unclear. Germline V lookup: CDR1 SGHDN, CDR2 FVKESK. The germline V and J ends were trimmed by 2 bases and 1 base, with 8 bases remaining between them. The CDR3 extends over 14 amino acids.

V is TRBV6-5 and J is TRBJ2-7; 7 bases are shared with TRBD1. Unmatched junction bases numbered 11, after V lost 6 bases and J lost 3 bases. The CDR3 has 15 residues. CDR1 and CDR2 from the germline V gene are MNHEY and SVGAGI. CDR3: CASRPGTAYLYEQYF. DNA for the CDR3: TGTGCCAGCAGGCCTGGGACAGCTTACCTCTACGAGCAGTACTTC.

This clone has just one count. This chain links TRBV10-3 with TRBJ2-3, with 12 nucleotides matching TRBD1. Germline trimming cut 2 bases from V and 3 bases from J; bases unmatched to any gene: 6. This CDR3 is 17 amino acids long. The V gene's germline CDR1 is ENHRY and CDR2 SYGVKD. CDR3 amino acids: CAISEPPGQGATDTQYF. Written as DNA, the CDR3 is TGTGCCATCAGTGAGCCACCGGGACAGGGGGCTACAGATACGCAGTATTTT.

The rearrangement uses TRBV29-1 and TRBJ2-1, with TRBD1 matching 12 bases. Germline V gene lookup returns CDR1 SQVTM and CDR2 ANQGSEA. The length of the CDR3 is 15 residues. The V segment lost 0 bases and the J segment 8 bases; nucleotides outside the gene matches: 5. CDR3 bases: TGCAGCGTTGAAGAGGGACAGGGGGCGGGTTATGAGCAGTTCTTC. Amino acid sequence: CSVEEGQGAGYEQFF.

The chain employs TRBV20-1 and TRBJ1-1; D is unresolved. V was clipped by 3 bases and J by 5 bases, with 22 bases between them. The germline gives CDR1 DFQATT, CDR2 SNEGSKA (reference sequence). The CDR3 extends over 16 amino acids. As DNA, the CDR3 is TGCAGTGCTAGTCACCTTCCCGGTGGAGGGCTTACTGAAGCTTTCTTT. Its protein is CSASHLPGGGLTEAFF.

The V call is TRBV19, the J call TRBJ1-1; D is unclear. Germline CDR1 LNHDA, CDR2 SQIVND (reference sequence). The length of the CDR3 is 13 residues. V lost 8 bases and J lost 0, with 10 bases in between. The CDR3 is CASGSTLNTEAFF. CDR3 bases: TGTGCCAGTGGCTCGACACTGAACACTGAAGCTTTCTTT.

CDR3 protein: CASSLEVRGEKLFF. The CDR3 nucleotides are TGTGCCAGCAGCTTGGAAGTCAGGGGTGAAAAACTGTTTTTT. The chain combines TRBV7-9 with TRBJ1-4; tentatively, D is TRBD1 (6 bases). The V end lost 3 bases, the J end lost 7 bases, and 12 bases lay between the germline ends. CDR1 is SEHNR and CDR2 is FQNEAQ in the germline V gene (reference sequence). The CDR3 runs to 14 residues. Using reference TRBV7-9 and TRBJ1-4 for the parts outside the CDR3, the full variable domain is DTGVSQNPRHKITKRGQNVTFRCDPISEHNRLYWYRQTLGQGPEFLTYFQNEAQLEKSRLLSDRFSAERPKGSFSTLEIQRTEQGDSAMYLCASSLEVRGEKLFFGSGTQLSVL.

This chain connects TRBV28 to TRBJ1-2; 7 bases line up with TRBD1. This CDR3 is 14 amino acids long. With V trimmed by 4 bases and J by 2 bases, 4 bases remained unmatched. In germline, CDR1 is MDHEN, CDR2 SYDVKM. CDR3 region: CASSSSGQNYGYTF. In DNA, the CDR3 is TGTGCCAGCAGTTCGTCGGGACAGAACTATGGCTACACCTTC.

This chain uses TRBV6-5 with TRBJ2-1; no firm D call. V lost 5 bases, J lost 2 bases, and 13 bases lay in between. This CDR3 is 15 amino acids long. CDR1 is MNHEY, CDR2 SVGAGI, per germline. The CDR3 loop reads CASSPTGRTYNEQFF. Here the CDR3 DNA reads TGTGCCAGCAGTCCTACGGGCCGCACCTACAATGAGCAGTTCTTC.

J is TRBJ1-2 and V is TRBV11-2; the D gene is possibly TRBD1 (5 bases). Trimming took off 2 bases at V and 8 bases at J, with 12 bases between the two ends. The CDR3 is 13 amino acids. Germline CDR1 reads SGHAT; CDR2 reads FQNNGV. The chain's CDR3 is CASSLRAGLGYTF. CDR3 nucleotides: TGTGCCAGCAGCTTAAGGGCAGGGTTGGGCTACACCTTC.

The CDR3 coding sequence is TGTGCCAGCAGTGGATACAATGAGGCGGGGCAGTACTTC. Its protein is CASSGYNEAGQYF. The V call is TRBV2, the J call TRBJ2-7; weak D call: TRBD2 (5 bases). CDR1 and CDR2 from the germline V gene are SNHLY and FYNNEI. V gave up 4 bases and J gave up 9 bases, with 16 bases separating them. This CDR3 has 13 residues. The full variable domain, in which reference TRBV2 and TRBJ2-7 provide the parts outside the CDR3, is EPEVTQTPSHQVTQMGQEVILRCVPISNHLYFYWYRQILGQKVEFLVSFYNNEISEKSEIFDDQFSVERPDGSNFTLKIRSTKLEDSAMYFCASSGYNEAGQYFGPGTRLTVT.

The rearrangement uses TRBV4-2 and TRBJ1-6; no definite D call. This CDR3 has 16 residues. The germline V and J ends were trimmed by 1 base and 7 bases, with 14 bases remaining between them. Germline values: CDR1 LGHNA, CDR2 YNFKEQ. The CDR3 here is CASSQVGRKGNSPLHF. DNA of the CDR3: TGTGCCAGCAGCCAAGTAGGACGGAAAGGAAATTCACCCCTCCACTTT.

The chain has TRBV18 and TRBJ2-7; 7 nucleotides match TRBD2. V shed 3 bases, J shed 0 bases, and the junction held 8 bases outside the gene matches. Germline V gives CDR1 KGHSH, CDR2 LQKENI. CDR3 length: 16 residues. The CDR3 nucleotides are TGTGCCAGCTCACCCTCACTAGCGTCTTCCTCCTACGAGCAGTACTTC. It is translated as CASSPSLASSSYEQYF.

The V gene is TRBV5-1, the J gene TRBJ1-6, with unresolved D. This CDR3 spans 15 amino acids. Trimming cost V 2 bases and J 9 bases, with 15 bases left between them. Germline V lookup: CDR1 SGHRS, CDR2 YFSETQ. The CDR3 sequence is CASSFEGSNSSPLHF. Here the CDR3 DNA reads TGCGCCAGCAGCTTTGAGGGTTCAAATAGTTCACCCCTCCACTTT.

V usage is TRBV2 and J usage is TRBJ1-6; D perhaps matches TRBD1 (6 bases). Trimming left V 4 bases short and J 9 bases short, with 19 bases between. CDR1 SNHLY and CDR2 FYNNEI come from the germline V gene. The length of the CDR3 is 16 residues. The CDR3 sequence is CASSAPGALGASPLHF. The CDR3 coding sequence is TGTGCCAGCAGTGCCCCGGGTGCCTTGGGGGCTTCACCCCTCCACTTT.

V is TRBV7-8 and J is TRBJ1-5; perhaps TRBD1 as D (6 bases). The ends were cut back, 2 bases at V and 6 bases at J, with 17 bases in the middle. This CDR3 contains 16 residues. Germline CDR1 reads SGHVS; CDR2 reads FQNEAQ. The DNA of the CDR3 is TGTGCCAGCAGCTTATTCTCGAGGGGGAATGGTCAGCCCCAGCATTTT. This encodes CASSLFSRGNGQPQHF.

V usage is TRBV19 and J usage is TRBJ2-2; TRBD2 matches 11 bases. CDR1 LNHDA and CDR2 SQIVND come from the germline V gene (reference sequence). The CDR3 has 19 amino acids. Trimming at V came to 3 bases and at J to 6 bases, leaving 15 bases not matched to a gene. The CDR3 DNA follows: TGTGCCAGTAGTATGGCGGGACTAGCGGTGATGGGTGTTTCCGGGGAGCTGTTTTTT. It yields the protein CASSMAGLAVMGVSGELFF.

The chain links TRBV9 to TRBJ2-1; D remains ambiguous. V lost 4 bases to trimming and J lost 12 bases, with 14 bases between them. Germline loops: CDR1 SGDLS, CDR2 YYNGEE. The CDR3 spans 12 residues. The CDR3 loop is CASSNYGEGQFF. Written as DNA, the CDR3 is TGTGCCAGCAGCAACTATGGGGAAGGGCAGTTCTTC.

This chain joins TRBV5-5 and TRBJ1-1; D is undetermined. V dropped 0 bases and J dropped 4 bases, with 10 bases sitting between them. In germline, CDR1 is SGHKS, CDR2 YYEKEE (reference sequence). The CDR3 consists of 14 residues. The CDR3 sequence: CASSLGGSATEAFF. As DNA, the CDR3 is TGTGCCAGCAGCTTGGGGGGATCTGCCACTGAAGCTTTCTTT.

The gene calls are TRBV28 and TRBJ1-2, with TRBD1 identical over 8 bases. In germline, CDR1 is MDHEN, CDR2 SYDVKM. V lost 3 bases to trimming and J lost 10 bases; unmatched junction nucleotides: 7. This CDR3 has 13 residues. CDR3 loop: CASSFPRDRTYTF. The DNA for the CDR3 is TGTGCCAGCAGTTTTCCGCGGGACAGGACCTACACCTTC.

This chain links TRBV30 with TRBJ1-2; no clear D. Germline-derived CDR1 and CDR2 are GTSNPN and SVGIG (reference sequence). Deletions cut 0 bases from V and 6 bases from J, with 11 bases between. The CDR3 is made up of 13 amino acids. CDR3 region: CAWSVAGGDGYTF. The CDR3 DNA sequence: TGTGCCTGGAGTGTAGCAGGCGGAGATGGCTACACCTTC.

This sequence joins TRBV5-1 and TRBJ1-1; D remains ambiguous. There are 15 residues in the CDR3. From germline, CDR1 is SGHRS and CDR2 YFSETQ. Trimming took 4 bases from V and 0 from J, leaving 13 bases between them. CDR3 DNA sequence: TGCGCCAGCAGCCACGTTACAGAAATGAACACTGAAGCTTTCTTT. This translates into CASSHVTEMNTEAFF.

The V call is TRBV27, the J call TRBJ1-2, with TRBD1 matching over 9 bases. With 5 bases clipped from V and 8 bases from J, the junction kept 15 bases outside the gene matches. This CDR3 has 16 amino acids. The germline gives CDR1 MNHEY, CDR2 SMNVEV (reference sequence). The CDR3 reads CASSNTGTGIHRGYTF. In DNA, the CDR3 is TGTGCCAGCAGTAATACCGGGACAGGGATCCATCGGGGCTACACCTTC.

This clone was recorded once. CDR3 residues: CASSQPMDRTNTEAFF. As DNA, the CDR3 is TGCGCCAGCAGTCAACCTATGGACAGGACGAACACTGAAGCTTTCTTT. This chain links TRBV23-1 with TRBJ1-1; 7 nucleotides agree with TRBD1. TRBV23-1 is assigned to the ORF class and has an uncertain function. The CDR3 consists of 16 residues. With V trimmed by 2 bases and J by 1 base, 7 bases remained unmatched.

The CDR3 region is CASSLPGQGNQPQHF. For the CDR3, the DNA is TGTGCCAGCTCTCTGCCGGGACAGGGTAATCAGCCCCAGCATTTT. The J gene is TRBJ1-5, the V gene TRBV18; 9 bases are a match to TRBD1. The CDR3 sequence is 15 residues long. Germline V gene sequence: CDR1 KGHSH, CDR2 LQKENI. V trimming: 6 bases; J trimming: 4 bases; junction bases outside the gene matches: 7.